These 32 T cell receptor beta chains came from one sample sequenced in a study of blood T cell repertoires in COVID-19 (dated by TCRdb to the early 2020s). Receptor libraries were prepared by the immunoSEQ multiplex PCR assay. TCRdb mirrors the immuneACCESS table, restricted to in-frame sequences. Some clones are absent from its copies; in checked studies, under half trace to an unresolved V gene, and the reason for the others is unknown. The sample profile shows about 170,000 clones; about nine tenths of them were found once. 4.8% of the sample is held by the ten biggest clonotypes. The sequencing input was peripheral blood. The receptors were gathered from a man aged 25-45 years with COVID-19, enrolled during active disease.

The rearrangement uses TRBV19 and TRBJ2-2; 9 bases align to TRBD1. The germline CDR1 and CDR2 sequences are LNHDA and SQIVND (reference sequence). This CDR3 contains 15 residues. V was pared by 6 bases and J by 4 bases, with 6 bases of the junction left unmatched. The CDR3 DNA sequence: TGTGCCAGTAGCGGACAGGGGTCTTTCACCGGGGAGCTGTTTTTT. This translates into CASSGQGSFTGELFF. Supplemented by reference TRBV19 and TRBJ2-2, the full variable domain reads DGGITQSPKYLFRKEGQNVTLSCEQNLNHDAMYWYRQDPGQGLRLIYYSQIVNDFQKGDIAEGYSVSREKKESFPLTVTSAQKNPTAFYLCASSGQGSFTGELFFGEGSRLTVL.

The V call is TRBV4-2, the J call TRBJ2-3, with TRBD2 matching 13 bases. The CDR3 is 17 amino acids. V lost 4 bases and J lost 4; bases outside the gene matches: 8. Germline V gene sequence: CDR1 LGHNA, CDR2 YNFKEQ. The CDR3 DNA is TGTGCCAGCAGCCCTCGGACTAGCGGGAGTTGGTCAGATACGCAGTATTTT. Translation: CASSPRTSGSWSDTQYF.

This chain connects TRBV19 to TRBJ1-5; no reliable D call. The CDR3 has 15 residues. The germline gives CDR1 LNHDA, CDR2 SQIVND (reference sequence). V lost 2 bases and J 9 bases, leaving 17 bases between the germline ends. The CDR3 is CASSIWEPGRAPQHF. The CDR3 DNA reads TGTGCCAGTAGTATATGGGAGCCTGGAAGAGCGCCCCAGCATTTT.

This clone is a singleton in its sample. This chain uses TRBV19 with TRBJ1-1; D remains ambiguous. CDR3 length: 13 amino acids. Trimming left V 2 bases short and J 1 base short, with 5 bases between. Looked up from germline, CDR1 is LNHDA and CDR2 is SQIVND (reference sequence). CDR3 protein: CASSIYRNTEAFF. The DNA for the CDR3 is TGTGCCAGTAGTATATATAGGAACACTGAAGCTTTCTTT. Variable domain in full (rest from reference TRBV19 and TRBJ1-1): DGGITQSPKYLFRKEGQNVTLSCEQNLNHDAMYWYRQDPGQGLRLIYYSQIVNDFQKGDIAEGYSVSREKKESFPLTVTSAQKNPTAFYLCASSIYRNTEAFFGQGTRLTVV.

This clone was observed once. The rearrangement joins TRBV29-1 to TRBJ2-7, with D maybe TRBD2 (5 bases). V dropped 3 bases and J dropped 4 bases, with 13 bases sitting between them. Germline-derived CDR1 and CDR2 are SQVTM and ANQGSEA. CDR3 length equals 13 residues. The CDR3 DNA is TGCAGCGTTGAGGGCAAGGGAGTTTACGAGCAGTACTTC. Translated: CSVEGKGVYEQYF.

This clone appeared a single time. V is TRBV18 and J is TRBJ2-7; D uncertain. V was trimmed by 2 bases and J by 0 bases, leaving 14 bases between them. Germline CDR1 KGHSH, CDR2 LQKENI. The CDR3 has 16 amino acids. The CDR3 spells CASSPTEARSSYEQYF. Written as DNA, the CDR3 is TGTGCCAGCTCACCAACCGAGGCGAGGAGCTCCTACGAGCAGTACTTC.

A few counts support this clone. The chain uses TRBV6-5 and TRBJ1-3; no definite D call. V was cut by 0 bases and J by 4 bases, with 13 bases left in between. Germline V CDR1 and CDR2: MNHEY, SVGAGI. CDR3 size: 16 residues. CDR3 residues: CASSYSLPGRGNTIYF. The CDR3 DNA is TGTGCCAGCAGTTACTCCCTCCCAGGCCGGGGAAACACCATATATTTT.

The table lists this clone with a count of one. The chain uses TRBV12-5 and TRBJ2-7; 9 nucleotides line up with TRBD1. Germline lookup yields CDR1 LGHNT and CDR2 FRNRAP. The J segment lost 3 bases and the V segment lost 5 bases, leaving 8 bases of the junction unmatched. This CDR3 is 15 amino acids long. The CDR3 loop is CASGPTGTGIYEQYF. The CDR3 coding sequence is TGTGCTAGTGGTCCCACGGGGACAGGGATCTACGAGCAGTACTTC.

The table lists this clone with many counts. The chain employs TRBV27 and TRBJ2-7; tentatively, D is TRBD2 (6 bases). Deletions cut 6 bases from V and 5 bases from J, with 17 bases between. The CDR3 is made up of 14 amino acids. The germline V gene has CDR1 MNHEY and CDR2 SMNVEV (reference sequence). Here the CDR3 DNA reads TGTGCCAGCAGCGTGGCGGGGCCCGTGGACGAGCAGTACTTC. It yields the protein CASSVAGPVDEQYF.

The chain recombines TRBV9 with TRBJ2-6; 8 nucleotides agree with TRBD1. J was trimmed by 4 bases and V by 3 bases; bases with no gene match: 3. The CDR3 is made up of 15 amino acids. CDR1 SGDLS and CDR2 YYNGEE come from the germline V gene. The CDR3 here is CASSDRGSGANVLTF. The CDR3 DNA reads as TGTGCCAGCAGCGACAGGGGGTCCGGGGCCAACGTCCTGACTTTC.

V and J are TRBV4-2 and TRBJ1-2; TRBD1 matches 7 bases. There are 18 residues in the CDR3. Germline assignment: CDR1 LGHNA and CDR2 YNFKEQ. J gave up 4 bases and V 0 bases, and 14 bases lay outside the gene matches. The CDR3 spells CASSQDVVRRGLGYGYTF. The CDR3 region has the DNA TGTGCCAGCAGCCAAGATGTCGTGAGGAGGGGGCTGGGCTATGGCTACACCTTC.

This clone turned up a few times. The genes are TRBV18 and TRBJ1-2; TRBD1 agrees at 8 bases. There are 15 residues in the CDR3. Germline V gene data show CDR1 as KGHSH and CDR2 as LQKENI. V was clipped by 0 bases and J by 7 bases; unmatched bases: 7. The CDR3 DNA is TGTGCCAGCTCACCACCCGGACAGGGTGAGCTTGGCTACACCTTC. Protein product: CASSPPGQGELGYTF.

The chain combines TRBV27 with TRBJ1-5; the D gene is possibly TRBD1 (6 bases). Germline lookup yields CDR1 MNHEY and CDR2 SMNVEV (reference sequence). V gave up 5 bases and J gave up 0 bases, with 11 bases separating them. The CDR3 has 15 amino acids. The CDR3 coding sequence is TGTGCCAGCAGTATAACAGGGAGTAGCAATCAGCCCCAGCATTTT. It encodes CASSITGSSNQPQHF.

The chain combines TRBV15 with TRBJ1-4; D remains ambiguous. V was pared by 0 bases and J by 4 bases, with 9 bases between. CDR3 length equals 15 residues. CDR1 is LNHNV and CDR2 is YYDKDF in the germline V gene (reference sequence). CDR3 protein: CATSRDKRSNEKLFF. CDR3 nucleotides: TGTGCCACCAGCAGAGATAAAAGGAGTAATGAAAAACTGTTTTTT.

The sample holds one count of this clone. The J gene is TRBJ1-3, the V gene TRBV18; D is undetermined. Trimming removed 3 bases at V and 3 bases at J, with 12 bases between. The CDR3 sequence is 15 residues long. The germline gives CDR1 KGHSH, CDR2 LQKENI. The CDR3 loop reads CASSPGGLDGNTIYF. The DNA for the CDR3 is TGTGCCAGCTCACCCGGAGGTTTAGATGGAAACACCATATATTTT.

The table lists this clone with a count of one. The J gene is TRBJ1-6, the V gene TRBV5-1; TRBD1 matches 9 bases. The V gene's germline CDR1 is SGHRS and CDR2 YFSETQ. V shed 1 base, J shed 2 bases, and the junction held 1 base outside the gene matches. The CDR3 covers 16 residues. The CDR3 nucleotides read TGCGCCAGCAGCTTGACAGGGGGCACCTATAATTCACCCCTCCACTTT. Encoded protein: CASSLTGGTYNSPLHF.

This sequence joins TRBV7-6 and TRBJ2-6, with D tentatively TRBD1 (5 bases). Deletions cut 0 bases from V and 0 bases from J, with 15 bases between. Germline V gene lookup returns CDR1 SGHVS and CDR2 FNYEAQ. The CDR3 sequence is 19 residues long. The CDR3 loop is CASSLAHGRAFSGANVLTF. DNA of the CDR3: TGTGCCAGCAGCTTAGCGCACGGCAGGGCCTTCTCTGGGGCCAACGTCCTGACTTTC.

In DNA form, the CDR3 reads TGTGCCAGCAGTGTGTATACCTGGGACAGGGCGAACACTGAAGCTTTCTTT. Protein: CASSVYTWDRANTEAFF. J is TRBJ1-1 and V is TRBV27; 9 bases are a match to TRBD1. V gave up 5 bases and J gave up 1 base; unmatched junction bases: 11. This CDR3 has 17 amino acids. The V gene's germline CDR1 is MNHEY and CDR2 SMNVEV (reference sequence).

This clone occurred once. The CDR3 nucleotides read TGTGCCAGCAGTTACCCCCGCATAGCGGGAGGTGGAGATACGCAGTATTTT. Translated, it gives CASSYPRIAGGGDTQYF. The chain is built from TRBV6-2 or TRBV6-3 and TRBJ2-3; 10 nucleotides match TRBD2. V gave up 2 bases and J gave up 5 bases; unmatched junction bases: 10. The CDR3 runs 17 residues. Per germline, CDR1 MNHEY and CDR2 SVGEGT.

Written as DNA, the CDR3 is TGTGCCAGCAGCCGCAGCCCCGGAGGCACTGAAGCTTTCTTT. Amino acid sequence: CASSRSPGGTEAFF. The chain links TRBV6-2 or TRBV6-3 to TRBJ1-1, with unresolved D. There are 14 residues in the CDR3. Trimming pared 6 bases from V and 4 bases from J, leaving 15 bases between. CDR1 MNHEY and CDR2 SVGEGT come from the germline V gene.

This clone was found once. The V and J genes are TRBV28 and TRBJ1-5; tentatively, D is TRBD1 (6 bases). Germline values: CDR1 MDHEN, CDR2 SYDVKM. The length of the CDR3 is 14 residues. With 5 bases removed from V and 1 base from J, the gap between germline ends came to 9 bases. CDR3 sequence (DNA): TGTGCCAGCAGTCAGGGGCCAAGCAATCAGCCCCAGCATTTT. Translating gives CASSQGPSNQPQHF. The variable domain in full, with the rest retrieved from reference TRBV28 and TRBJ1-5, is DVKVTQSSRYLVKRTGEKVFLECVQDMDHENMFWYRQDPGLGLRLIYFSYDVKMKEKGDIPEGYSVSREKKERFSLILESASTNQTSMYLCASSQGPSNQPQHFGDGTRLSIL.

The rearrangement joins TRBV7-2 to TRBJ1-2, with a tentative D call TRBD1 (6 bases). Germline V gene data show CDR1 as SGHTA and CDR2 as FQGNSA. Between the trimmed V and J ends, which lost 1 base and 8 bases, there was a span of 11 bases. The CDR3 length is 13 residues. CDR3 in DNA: TGTGCCAGCAGCTTAGAGGGGGAGAAAGGCTACACCTTC. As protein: CASSLEGEKGYTF.

The DNA of the CDR3 is TGTGCCAGCAGCTTGGAGCTCTATGCAGGGTGGTATGGCTACACCTTC. Protein sequence: CASSLELYAGWYGYTF. The V and J genes are TRBV5-6 and TRBJ1-2; maybe TRBD1 (5 bases). The germline V gene has CDR1 SGHDT and CDR2 YYEEEE. The CDR3 consists of 16 residues. The V gene lost 0 bases and the J gene lost 5 bases, with 17 bases spanning the gap. The complete variable domain, with remaining parts taken from reference TRBV5-6 and TRBJ1-2, reads DAGVTQSPTHLIKTRGQQVTLRCSPKSGHDTVSWYQQALGQGPQFIFQYYEEEERQRGNFPDRFSGHQFPNYSSELNVNALLLGDSALYLCASSLELYAGWYGYTFGSGTRLTVV.

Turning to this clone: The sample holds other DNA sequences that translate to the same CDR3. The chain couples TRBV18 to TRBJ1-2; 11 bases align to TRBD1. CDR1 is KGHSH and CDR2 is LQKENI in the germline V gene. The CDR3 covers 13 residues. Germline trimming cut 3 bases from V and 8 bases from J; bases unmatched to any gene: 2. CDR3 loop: CASSPGQGDGYTF. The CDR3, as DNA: TGTGCCAGCTCACCGGGACAGGGGGACGGCTACACCTTC.

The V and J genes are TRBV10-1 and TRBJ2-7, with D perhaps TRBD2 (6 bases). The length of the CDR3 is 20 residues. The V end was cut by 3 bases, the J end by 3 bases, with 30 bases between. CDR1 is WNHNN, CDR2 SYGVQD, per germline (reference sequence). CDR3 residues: CASSDLKPHPGCGGLYEQYF. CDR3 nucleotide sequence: TGCGCCAGCAGTGACCTGAAACCTCATCCAGGGTGCGGAGGGCTCTACGAGCAGTACTTC.

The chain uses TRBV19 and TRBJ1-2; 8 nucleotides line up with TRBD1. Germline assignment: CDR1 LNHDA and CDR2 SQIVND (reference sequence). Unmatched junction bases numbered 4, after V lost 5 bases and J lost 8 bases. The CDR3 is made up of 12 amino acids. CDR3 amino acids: CASSRTGYGYTF. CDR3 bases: TGTGCCAGTAGTCGGACAGGGTACGGCTACACCTTC.

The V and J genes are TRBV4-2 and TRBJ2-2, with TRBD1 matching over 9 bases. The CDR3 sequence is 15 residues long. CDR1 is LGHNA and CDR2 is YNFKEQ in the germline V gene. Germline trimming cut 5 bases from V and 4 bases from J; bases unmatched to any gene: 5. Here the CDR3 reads CASSLGQGGTGELFF. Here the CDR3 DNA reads TGTGCCAGCAGCTTGGGACAGGGTGGCACCGGGGAGCTGTTTTTT.

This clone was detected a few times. As DNA, the CDR3 is TGCGCCAGCAGCTTGGCCGGGACAGCCAGCGACGAGCAGTACTTC. Translated: CASSLAGTASDEQYF. The rearrangement links TRBV5-1 to TRBJ2-7; 7 nucleotides line up with TRBD1. J was trimmed by 5 bases and V by 0 bases; bases with no gene match: 8. Germline loops: CDR1 SGHRS, CDR2 YFSETQ. The CDR3 totals 15 residues.

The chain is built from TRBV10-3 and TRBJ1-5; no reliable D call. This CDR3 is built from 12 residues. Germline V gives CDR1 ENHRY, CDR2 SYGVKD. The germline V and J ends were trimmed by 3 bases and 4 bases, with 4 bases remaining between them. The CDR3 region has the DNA TGTGCCATCAGTGACTTTAATCAGCCCCAGCATTTT. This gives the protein CAISDFNQPQHF.

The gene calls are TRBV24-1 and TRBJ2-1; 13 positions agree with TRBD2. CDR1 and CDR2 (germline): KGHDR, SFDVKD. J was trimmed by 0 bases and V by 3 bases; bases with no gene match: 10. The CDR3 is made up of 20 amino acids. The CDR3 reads CATSDRAPGLAGSSYNEQFF. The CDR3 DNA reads TGTGCCACCAGTGATCGAGCACCGGGACTAGCGGGAAGCTCCTACAATGAGCAGTTCTTC.

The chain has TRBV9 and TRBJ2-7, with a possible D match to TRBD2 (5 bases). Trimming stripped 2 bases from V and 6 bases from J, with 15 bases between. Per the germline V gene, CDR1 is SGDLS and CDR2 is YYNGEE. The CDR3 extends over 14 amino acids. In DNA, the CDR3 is TGTGCCAGCAGCGTTGCCGCGCTAGCAGCCGAGCAGTACTTC. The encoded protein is CASSVAALAAEQYF.

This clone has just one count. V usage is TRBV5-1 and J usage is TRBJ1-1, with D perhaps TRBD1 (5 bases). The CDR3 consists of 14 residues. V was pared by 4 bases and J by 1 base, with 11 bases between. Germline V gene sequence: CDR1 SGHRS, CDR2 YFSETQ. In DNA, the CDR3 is TGCGCCAGCAGCGCACAGGTGGGGAACACTGAAGCTTTCTTT. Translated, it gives CASSAQVGNTEAFF.